This T cell receptor (beta chain) was recovered during a study of identical twins. Notes on the study in general: Out-of-frame alpha sequences common to twins exhibited a surplus of low generation probability. Conclusions were drawn cross-sectionally by statistical analysis, without following the same donors.

On this clonotype: Antigen unknown.

A universal primer site came from template switching; cDNA carried unique molecular identifiers. MiXCR, run by TCRdb on the 5' RACE reads, gives a single entry per CDR3 protein. The sample yields 200,000 to 250,000 distinct CDR3 sequences, 6% to 9% seen once. This sample also appeared in a second study, on yellow fever vaccine responses in identical twins.

This TCR came from a woman under 30 in good health. Sample: memory (CD45RO+) T cells sorted from blood.

Here the CDR3 DNA reads TGTGCCAGCCTTGAGCGGATTAGCACAGATACGCAGTATTTT. Translated, it gives CASLERISTDTQYF. The genes are TRBV6-1 and TRBJ2-3; maybe TRBD2 (5 bases). V was shortened by 8 bases and J by 0 bases, with 12 bases between the two germline ends. This CDR3 has 14 residues. Looked up from germline, CDR1 is MNHNS and CDR2 is SASEGT.